Listed here is a single T cell receptor beta chain. The antigen is undetermined. A fixed DNA input of about 0.35 ug was used per bulk PBMC sample. The repertoire was sequenced with immunoSEQ multiplex PCR; TCRdb's copy has only in-frame clones and lacks some. The table lists about 8,600 clones, roughly 87% of them singletons. These data are taken from a study of blood T cell dynamics during melanoma immunotherapy. Study-wide background: Patients with metastatic melanoma got pembrolizumab or nivolumab-ipilimumab as first-line care.

Documented time point: week 3, after first cycle of checkpoint inhibitor. One draw preceded checkpoint blockade; another followed its first cycle at week 3. General study results and limits: Whether repertoire-driving clones were melanoma-specific could not be determined.

This specimen was blood, taken from a patient treated with checkpoint blockade. The origin of this receptor is a human donor with melanoma.

The CDR3 sequence is CSVEDSNGEQYF. The DNA for the CDR3 is TGCAGCGTTGAAGACTCAAACGGGGAGCAGTACTTC. The J gene is TRBJ2-7, the V gene TRBV29-1, with D unresolved. Between the trimmed V and J ends, which lost 0 bases and 7 bases, there was a span of 10 bases. This CDR3 comprises 12 residues. Germline CDR1 is SQVTM and CDR2 is ANQGSEA.